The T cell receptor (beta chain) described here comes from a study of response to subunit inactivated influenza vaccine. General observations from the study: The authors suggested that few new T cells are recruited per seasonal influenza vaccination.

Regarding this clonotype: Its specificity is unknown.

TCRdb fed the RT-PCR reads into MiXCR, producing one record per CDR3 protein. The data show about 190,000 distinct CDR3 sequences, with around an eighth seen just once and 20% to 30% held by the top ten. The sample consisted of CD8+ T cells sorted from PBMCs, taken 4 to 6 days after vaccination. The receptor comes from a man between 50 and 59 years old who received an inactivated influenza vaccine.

Here the CDR3 DNA reads TGTGCCAGCAGTTTCGTCGGCAGGGTGGATTCACCCCTCCACTTT. It encodes CASSFVGRVDSPLHF. V gene TRBV28 combines with J gene TRBJ1-6; D perhaps matches TRBD1 (5 bases). This CDR3 is 15 amino acids long. Trimming removed 3 bases from V and 8 bases from J, with 14 bases in between. CDR1 is MDHEN, CDR2 SYDVKM, per germline.